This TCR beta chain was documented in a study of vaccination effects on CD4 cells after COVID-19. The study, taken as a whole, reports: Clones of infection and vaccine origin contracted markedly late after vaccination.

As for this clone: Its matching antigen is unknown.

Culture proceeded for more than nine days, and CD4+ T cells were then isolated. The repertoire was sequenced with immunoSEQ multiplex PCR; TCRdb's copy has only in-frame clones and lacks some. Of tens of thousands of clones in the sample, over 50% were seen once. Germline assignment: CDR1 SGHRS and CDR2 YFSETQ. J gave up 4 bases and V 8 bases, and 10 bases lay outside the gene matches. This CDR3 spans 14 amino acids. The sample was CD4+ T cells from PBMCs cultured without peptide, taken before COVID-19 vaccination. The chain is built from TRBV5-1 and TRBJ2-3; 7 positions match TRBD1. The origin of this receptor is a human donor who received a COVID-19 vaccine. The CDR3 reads CASKGLTGADTQYF. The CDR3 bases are TGCGCCAGTAAAGGACTCACAGGGGCAGATACGCAGTATTTT.